This T cell receptor (beta chain) was sequenced in a study of quantifying T cell responses using KT2 cells. Study overall: TCR alpha and beta constant-region primers primed reverse transcription of RNA. The second PCR was a qPCR stopped at a predetermined fluorescence threshold.

Each cDNA got a UMI-containing oligo ligated at its 3' end. The first PCR ran 4 to 5 cycles with an equimolar RC1.1 and RC1.2 beta primer mix. One entry per CDR3 protein results from TCRdb running MiXCR on the UMI-ligation and nested PCR reads. Of approximately 57,000 distinct CDR3 sequences listed, 9% to 15% are singletons. The CDR3 length is 14 residues. V was pared by 5 bases and J by 2 bases, with 11 bases between. The germline V gene encodes CDR1 SSHAT and CDR2 FNYEAQ (reference sequence). Fixed numbers of PBMC received varying amounts of KT2 cells. Source material: PBMCs spiked with cells of the T cell clone KT2. V gene TRBV7-7 combines with J gene TRBJ2-3; weak D call: TRBD1 (5 bases). This sequence originates from a human donor. CDR3 coding DNA: TGTGCCAGCAGCCCTCAGGGTCCCACAGATACGCAGTATTTT. Its protein is CASSPQGPTDTQYF.